Shown below are 16 T cell receptor beta chains from a single sample sequenced in a study of Tregs in tolerant kidney transplant recipients. For these TCRs, the target antigens are not known. Generated by immunoSEQ multiplex PCR, the TCRdb table keeps only in-frame clones and is missing some. The sample comprises about 44,000 clones, less than 97% of which are singletons, and around 0.4% rests with the top ten. Sequencing used Tregs from blood cultured with allogeneic cells. The receptor set was obtained from a human donor in good health.

The rearrangement uses TRBV7-9 and TRBJ1-5; TRBD1 matches at 12 bases. Losses at the gene ends were 3 bases for V and 3 bases for J; bases not matched to a gene: 3. Per the germline V gene, CDR1 is SEHNR and CDR2 is FQNEAQ (reference sequence). This CDR3 region has 16 residues. The CDR3 protein is CASSLGTGGDNQPQHF. CDR3 coding DNA: TGTGCCAGCAGCTTGGGGACAGGGGGCGACAATCAGCCCCAGCATTTT.

This clone has only one observation. V and J are TRBV15 and TRBJ2-5, with D perhaps TRBD2 (5 bases). The V end lost 2 bases, the J end lost 4 bases, and 14 bases lay between the germline ends. Per germline, CDR1 LNHNV and CDR2 YYDKDF (reference sequence). CDR3 length: 15 amino acids. CDR3 sequence (DNA): TGTGCCACCAGCAGATACCTCTCAAGCGGAGAGACCCAGTACTTC. Amino acid sequence: CATSRYLSSGETQYF.

The rearrangement links TRBV5-6 to TRBJ2-1; 11 bases match TRBD2. Trimming took 4 bases from V and 1 from J; bases not matched to a gene: 10. Germline CDR1 reads SGHDT; CDR2 reads YYEEEE. This CDR3 has 18 residues. CDR3 DNA sequence: TGTGCCAGCAGCCTAATGATAGCGGGAGGGTGGTCCTACAATGAGCAGTTCTTC. Protein sequence: CASSLMIAGGWSYNEQFF.

The rearrangement links TRBV11-2 to TRBJ2-7; D perhaps matches TRBD1 (5 bases). Between the trimmed V and J ends, which lost 8 bases and 3 bases, there was a span of 14 bases. The CDR3 covers 13 residues. The germline V gene has CDR1 SGHAT and CDR2 FQNNGV. This CDR3 is CASGRDLFYEQYF. CDR3 in DNA: TGTGCCAGCGGCAGGGATCTCTTCTACGAGCAGTACTTC.

V gene TRBV7-9 combines with J gene TRBJ2-3, with 7 bases identical to TRBD1. Trimming at V came to 4 bases and at J to 4 bases, leaving 5 bases not matched to a gene. The germline V gene has CDR1 SEHNR and CDR2 FQNEAQ (reference sequence). The length of the CDR3 is 14 residues. The CDR3 coding sequence is TGTGCCAGCAGCTCACAGGGGCTCCCAGATACGCAGTATTTT. It is translated as CASSSQGLPDTQYF. Using reference TRBV7-9 and TRBJ2-3 for the parts outside the CDR3, the full variable domain is DTGVSQNPRHKITKRGQNVTFRCDPISEHNRLYWYRQTLGQGPEFLTYFQNEAQLEKSRLLSDRFSAERPKGSFSTLEIQRTEQGDSAMYLCASSSQGLPDTQYFGPGTRLTVL.

J is TRBJ1-2 and V is TRBV19; D is uncertain. The CDR3 runs 14 residues. V lost 8 bases, J lost 5 bases, and 18 bases lay in between. Germline assignment: CDR1 LNHDA and CDR2 SQIVND (reference sequence). The CDR3 region is CASDPGIRLYGYTF. The CDR3 DNA reads TGTGCCAGTGACCCCGGGATCCGACTTTATGGCTACACCTTC.

This chain joins TRBV5-1 and TRBJ1-6; no clear D. This CDR3 is 14 amino acids long. The V end was cut by 0 bases, the J end by 5 bases, with 6 bases between. The germline CDR1 and CDR2 sequences are SGHRS and YFSETQ. The CDR3 DNA reads as TGCGCCAGCAGCTTGGGGGTTAATAATTCACCCCTCCACTTT. It codes for CASSLGVNNSPLHF.

The genes are TRBV7-9 and TRBJ2-7; unclear D gene. With 2 bases removed from V and 0 bases from J, the gap between germline ends came to 5 bases. Per the germline V gene, CDR1 is SEHNR and CDR2 is FQNEAQ (reference sequence). The CDR3 consists of 13 residues. The CDR3 reads CASSLSASYEQYF. In nucleotides, the CDR3 is TGTGCCAGCAGCTTATCTGCCTCCTACGAGCAGTACTTC. The variable domain in full, completed from reference TRBV7-9 and TRBJ2-7, reads DTGVSQNPRHKITKRGQNVTFRCDPISEHNRLYWYRQTLGQGPEFLTYFQNEAQLEKSRLLSDRFSAERPKGSFSTLEIQRTEQGDSAMYLCASSLSASYEQYFGPGTRLTVT.

The chain uses TRBV6-5 and TRBJ1-2, with D possibly being TRBD1 (6 bases). The CDR3 is 13 residues long. V was trimmed by 5 bases and J by 3 bases, leaving 10 bases between them. Germline V gene lookup returns CDR1 MNHEY and CDR2 SVGAGI. The CDR3 region has the DNA TGTGCCAGCAGTGACACAGGGTACTATGGCTACACCTTC. Translation: CASSDTGYYGYTF.

This rearrangement joins TRBV5-1 to TRBJ2-5, with 11 bases that match TRBD2. Germline assignment: CDR1 SGHRS and CDR2 YFSETQ. Trimming removed 1 base from V and 4 bases from J; junction bases left unmatched: 12. The CDR3 has 18 residues. CDR3 nucleotide sequence: TGCGCCAGCAGCTTGCGATCGGCTAGCGGGAGGCCCGGAGAGACCCAGTACTTC. Its translation is CASSLRSASGRPGETQYF.

The chain uses TRBV5-1 and TRBJ1-6; D gene uncertain. Germline CDR1 SGHRS, CDR2 YFSETQ. The CDR3 covers 14 residues. The ends were cut back, 2 bases at V and 8 bases at J, with 11 bases in the middle. CDR3 sequence reads: CASSLRGLDSPLHF. The CDR3 DNA sequence: TGCGCCAGCAGCTTACGTGGGTTAGATTCACCCCTCCACTTT.

The chain couples TRBV4-2 to TRBJ1-5, with 7 bases aligning to TRBD1. Germline trimming cut 3 bases from V and 9 bases from J; bases unmatched to any gene: 8. CDR1 is LGHNA, CDR2 YNFKEQ, per germline. The CDR3 has 14 amino acids. This CDR3 reads CASSHSGGGTPQHF. The CDR3 DNA reads TGTGCCAGCAGCCATTCAGGGGGGGGGACGCCCCAGCATTTT.

The V call is TRBV27, the J call TRBJ1-1; D ambiguous. From germline, CDR1 is MNHEY and CDR2 SMNVEV (reference sequence). The CDR3 extends over 14 amino acids. Deletions cut 7 bases from V and 1 base from J, with 13 bases between. DNA of the CDR3: TGTGCCAGCACCCTAGACCAGTCGAACACTGAAGCTTTCTTT. It translates to CASTLDQSNTEAFF.

CDR3 sequence reads: CASGLRGAWRRNEQFF. The CDR3, as DNA: TGTGCCAGCGGCTTAAGGGGGGCGTGGCGGCGCAATGAGCAGTTCTTC. The chain uses TRBV2 and TRBJ2-1; D could derive from TRBD1 or TRBD2 (6 bases each). In germline, CDR1 is SNHLY, CDR2 FYNNEI. V lost 8 bases to trimming and J lost 6 bases, with 23 bases between them. The CDR3 loop spans 16 amino acids.

V is TRBV6-5 and J is TRBJ2-7; 7 bases align to TRBD1. J gave up 2 bases and V 0 bases, and 4 bases lay outside the gene matches. Germline lookup yields CDR1 MNHEY and CDR2 SVGAGI. This CDR3 has 15 residues. CDR3 residues: CASSYSTGRTYEQYF. CDR3 in DNA: TGTGCCAGCAGTTACTCGACAGGGCGGACCTACGAGCAGTACTTC.

A word on this clone: One end of the junction does not line up with germline, which may come from a read error. The chain has TRBV6-6 and TRBJ1-2, with 8 bases lining up with TRBD1. This CDR3 contains 14 residues. Germline values: CDR1 MNHNY, CDR2 SVGAGI (reference sequence). Here the CDR3 reads CASSRQGAKYGYTF. The CDR3 DNA sequence: TGTGCCAGCAGTCGTCAGGGGGCTAAGTATGGCTACACCTTC.